The T cell receptor beta chain described here comes from a study of cytomegalovirus exposure and HLA in healthy donors. As for the study in general: An earlier analysis found roughly 110 million unique TCR beta sequences from about 190 million T cells. Findings and caveats of the study: A highly shared variant cluster was judged a likely technical artifact. Later analysis indicated greater clonal expansion among HLA-associated TCR beta chains than among equally common other chains. It was reported in a later analysis that an Asian-associated ancestry cluster showed fewer N-insertions than the roughly 670-donor mean.

Of note for this clone: As yet, its antigen is unknown.

60 Vbeta and 13 Jbeta primers were used in PCR. TCRdb keeps only in-frame clones here, not all; method: immunoSEQ multiplex PCR. The data contain over 150,000 clones, about 73% of them singletons. The CDR3 is 14 residues long. The germline gives CDR1 SGHAT, CDR2 FQNNGV. V was pared by 4 bases and J by 8 bases, with 9 bases of the junction left unmatched. This sequence joins TRBV11-2 and TRBJ1-2; 8 positions agree with TRBD1. Material for sequencing was PBMCs. This receptor was obtained from a woman aged 50 to 60 in good health and CMV-seropositive. The CDR3 here is CASSSKDRAKGYTF. The CDR3 bases are TGTGCCAGCAGCTCGAAGGACAGGGCCAAGGGCTACACCTTC.